The 13 T cell receptor beta chains below all came from one sample that was sequenced in a study of OX40 agonist ivuxolimab in advanced cancers. Profiling relied on immunoSEQ multiplex PCR, and the TCRdb table lists in-frame clones only, not all of them. This sample has tens of thousands of clones, with 65% to 85% found just once. The source was CD4+ or CD8+ T cells sorted from blood, collected in a trial of the OX40 agonist ivuxolimab. Receptor source: an adult with an advanced solid tumor such as melanoma, head and neck, liver or kidney cancer.

This clone was found once. This chain connects TRBV28 to TRBJ2-7; 7 bases line up with TRBD2. The V segment lost 5 bases and the J segment 6 bases; nucleotides outside the gene matches: 13. The CDR3 contains 15 residues. Germline V gene sequence: CDR1 MDHEN, CDR2 SYDVKM. The CDR3 region has the DNA TGTGCCAGCAGTCTCCAAGGGAGCGGGAAAGGCGAGCAGTACTTC. It codes for CASSLQGSGKGEQYF.

In this sample, this clone turned up once. This chain connects TRBV29-1 to TRBJ1-2; D is uncertain. V was clipped by 7 bases and J by 6 bases, with 15 bases between them. There are 12 residues in the CDR3. CDR1 is SQVTM and CDR2 is ANQGSEA in the germline V gene. The CDR3 spells CSAFLATNGYTF. The CDR3, as DNA: TGCAGCGCCTTCCTAGCCACTAATGGCTACACCTTC.

The J gene is TRBJ1-5, the V gene TRBV28; 9 bases fit TRBD1. The ends lost 2 bases at V and 2 bases at J; junction bases unmatched: 13. This CDR3 region has 19 residues. Germline-derived CDR1 and CDR2 are MDHEN and SYDVKM. The DNA for the CDR3 is TGTGCCAGCAGTTTAAACTGGGACAGGGAGTTCATGGGCAATCAGCCCCAGCATTTT. It translates to CASSLNWDREFMGNQPQHF.

The J gene is TRBJ2-2, the V gene TRBV25-1, with D possibly being TRBD2 (6 bases). Germline assignment: CDR1 MGHDK and CDR2 SYGVNS. The CDR3 is 13 amino acids. Trimming left V 3 bases short and J 8 bases short, with 10 bases between. The CDR3 loop reads CASSDTRGGELFF. In DNA, the CDR3 is TGTGCCAGCAGTGACACCCGGGGGGGGGAGCTGTTTTTT.

The chain uses TRBV5-1 and TRBJ1-2; D may be TRBD1 (5 bases). Germline CDR1 is SGHRS and CDR2 is YFSETQ. The V gene lost 4 bases and the J gene lost 3 bases, with 22 bases spanning the gap. CDR3 length equals 17 residues. The CDR3 DNA reads as TGCGCCAGCAGCGACAGCCCTTCTTTTCTTTCTGACTATGGCTACACCTTC. Translation: CASSDSPSFLSDYGYTF.

This sequence joins TRBV27 and TRBJ2-1; 9 bases are a match to TRBD2. The CDR3 totals 15 residues. Germline CDR1 reads MNHEY; CDR2 reads SMNVEV (reference sequence). V lost 8 bases, J lost 8 bases, and 13 bases stayed unmatched. The DNA for the CDR3 is TGTGCCAGCGGCCCCGCGACTAGCGGTATATATGAGCAGTTCTTC. Translated: CASGPATSGIYEQFF.

The V call is TRBV5-1, the J call TRBJ2-7; 12 bases match TRBD1. The V gene end was trimmed by 4 bases and the J gene end by 2 bases; junction bases not matched to a gene: 4. This CDR3 has 15 amino acids. CDR1 is SGHRS and CDR2 is YFSETQ in the germline V gene. The CDR3 loop reads CASSPGTGGPYEQYV. The CDR3 DNA is TGCGCCAGCAGCCCCGGGACAGGGGGCCCCTACGAGCAGTACGTC.

The chain employs TRBV12-5 and TRBJ2-7; D might be TRBD2 (6 bases). Germline CDR1 and CDR2: LGHNT and FRNRAP. Trimming took 5 bases from V and 2 from J, leaving 13 bases between them. This CDR3 spans 14 amino acids. The DNA of the CDR3 is TGTGCTAGTGGTGCCCGGGGGAGAACCTACGAGCAGTACTTC. Translating gives CASGARGRTYEQYF.

The chain links TRBV11-2 to TRBJ1-1; possible D gene TRBD1, 5 bases. The CDR3 loop spans 16 amino acids. V gave up 1 base and J gave up 4 bases, with 16 bases separating them. Germline V CDR1 and CDR2: SGHAT, FQNNGV. This CDR3 reads CASSLGGTLSSTEAFF. DNA for the CDR3: TGTGCCAGCAGCTTAGGGGGGACCCTATCGAGCACTGAAGCTTTCTTT.

This clone was recorded only once. This chain connects TRBV7-2 to TRBJ2-5; TRBD1 agrees at 12 bases. The CDR3 extends over 16 amino acids. V was pared by 3 bases and J by 1 base, with 3 bases of the junction left unmatched. Germline V CDR1 and CDR2: SGHTA, FQGNSA. The CDR3 DNA reads as TGTGCCAGCAGCTTGGGGGACAGGGGGCTCCAAGAGACCCAGTACTTC. Translated: CASSLGDRGLQETQYF.

This clone was counted once. V usage is TRBV7-2 and J usage is TRBJ1-5; TRBD1 matches 9 bases. From germline, CDR1 is SGHTA and CDR2 FQGNSA. The trim removed 5 bases at V and 3 bases at J, leaving 5 bases unmatched. The CDR3 has 15 residues. The chain's CDR3 is CASSPGDRVNQPQHF. CDR3 coding DNA: TGTGCCAGCAGCCCCGGGGACAGGGTCAATCAGCCCCAGCATTTT.

V and J are TRBV28 and TRBJ2-1; 8 positions match TRBD1. The CDR3 covers 16 residues. V lost 9 bases, J lost 5 bases, and 15 bases stayed unmatched. Germline values: CDR1 MDHEN, CDR2 SYDVKM. The CDR3 spells CASLNRGAGYHNEQFF. As DNA, the CDR3 is TGTGCCAGTCTGAACAGGGGGGCGGGATACCACAATGAGCAGTTCTTC.

This clone was detected only a few times. The CDR3 DNA follows: TGTGCCAGCAGCCAGGACAGGGGAATCTCTGGAAACACCATATATTTT. Its translation is CASSQDRGISGNTIYF. The rearrangement uses TRBV4-2 and TRBJ1-3; 9 bases match TRBD1. The CDR3 is 16 amino acids. The trim removed 3 bases at V and 0 bases at J, leaving 3 bases unmatched. Per the germline V gene, CDR1 is LGHNA and CDR2 is YNFKEQ.